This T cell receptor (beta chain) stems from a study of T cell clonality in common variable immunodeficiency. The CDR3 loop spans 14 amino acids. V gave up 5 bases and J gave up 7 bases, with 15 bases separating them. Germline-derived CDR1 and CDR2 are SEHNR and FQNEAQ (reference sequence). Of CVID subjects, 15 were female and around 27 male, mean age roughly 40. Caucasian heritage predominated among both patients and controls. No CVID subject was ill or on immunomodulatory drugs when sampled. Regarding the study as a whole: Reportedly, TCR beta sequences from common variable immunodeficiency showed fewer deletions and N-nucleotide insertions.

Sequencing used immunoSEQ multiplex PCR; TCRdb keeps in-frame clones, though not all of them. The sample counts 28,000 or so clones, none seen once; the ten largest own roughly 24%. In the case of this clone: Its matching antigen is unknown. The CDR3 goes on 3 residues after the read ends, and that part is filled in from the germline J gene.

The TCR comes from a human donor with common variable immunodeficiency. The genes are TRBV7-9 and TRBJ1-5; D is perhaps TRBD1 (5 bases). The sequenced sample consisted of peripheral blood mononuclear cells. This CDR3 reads CASSALQAKQPQHF. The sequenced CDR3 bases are TGTGCCAGCAGCGCCCTACAGGCGAAGCAGCCC.